Listed below are T cell receptor beta chains from one sample, sequenced in a study of regulatory T cells in long-lasting Graves disease. MiXCR, run by TCRdb on the multiplex PCR reads, gives a single entry per CDR3 protein. Here the sample spans more than 300,000 distinct CDR3 sequences, roughly 23% being singletons. This sample comprised peripheral blood mononuclear cells (PBMCs), obtained when the disease was refractory, from a patient treated with antithyroid drugs. The receptors originated from a woman in her forties with Graves disease. CDR3s include the opening cysteine and the closing phenylalanine or tryptophan. The D gene is left open where the match is weak. A clone size is listed for some rows: how often the clone was seen (once, few, many), or a class if it is expanded.

D gene: TRBD1
V gene: TRBV9
J gene: TRBJ2-5
CDR3 length: 15
clone size: few
CDR3 DNA: TGTGCCAGCAGCCCAGGGACAGGGGCGATGGAGACCCAGTACTTC
CDR3 protein: CASSPGTGAMETQYF

D gene: TRBD1
V gene: TRBV20-1
J gene: TRBJ1-1
CDR3 length: 14
clone size: few
CDR3 DNA: TGCAGTGCTAAGCCGTGGACAGGGAACACTGAAGCTTTCTTT
CDR3 protein: CSAKPWTGNTEAFF

D gene: TRBD1
V gene: TRBV5-1
J gene: TRBJ1-3
CDR3 length: 15
clone size: few
CDR3 DNA: TGCGCCAGCAGCTTGGCCACAGGGGCTGGAAACACCATATATTTT
CDR3 protein: CASSLATGAGNTIYF

D gene: .
V gene: TRBV19
J gene: TRBJ2-2
CDR3 length: 16
clone size: .
CDR3 DNA: TGTGCCAGTAGTATTCGGGATATCTCGAACACCGGGGAGCTGTTTTTT
CDR3 protein: CASSIRDISNTGELFF

D gene: TRBD1
V gene: TRBV19
J gene: TRBJ1-1
CDR3 length: 14
clone size: .
CDR3 DNA: TGTGCCAGTAGTATAAAACCACAGGGGACTGAAGCTTTCTTT
CDR3 protein: CASSIKPQGTEAFF

D gene: TRBD1
V gene: TRBV29-1
J gene: TRBJ1-1
CDR3 length: 14
clone size: .
CDR3 DNA: TGCAGCGTTCCGGGACAGGGATTGGGGGCTGAAGCTTTCTTT
CDR3 protein: CSVPGQGLGAEAFF

D gene: .
V gene: TRBV7-9
J gene: TRBJ2-5
CDR3 length: 15
clone size: many
CDR3 DNA: TGTGCCAGCAGCTTAACCCGCGGGTTCCAAGAGACCCAGTACTTC
CDR3 protein: CASSLTRGFQETQYF

D gene: .
V gene: TRBV20-1
J gene: TRBJ1-4
CDR3 length: 12
clone size: many
CDR3 DNA: TGCAGTGCTAGTACTGACGATGAAAAACTGTTTTTT
CDR3 protein: CSASTDDEKLFF

D gene: TRBD2
V gene: TRBV7-8
J gene: TRBJ2-2
CDR3 length: 15
clone size: few
CDR3 DNA: TGTGCCAGCAGAATAGCGGGCATAGGCACCGGGGAGCTGTTTTTT
CDR3 protein: CASRIAGIGTGELFF

D gene: TRBD1
V gene: TRBV20-1
J gene: TRBJ2-5
CDR3 length: 15
clone size: few
CDR3 DNA: TGCAGTGCTAGAGATCGGGACAGGGTGGGGGAGACCCAGTACTTC
CDR3 protein: CSARDRDRVGETQYF

D gene: .
V gene: TRBV25-1
J gene: TRBJ1-2
CDR3 length: 12
clone size: .
CDR3 DNA: TGTGCCAGCAGTGGGAGGGGCCATGGCTACACCTTC
CDR3 protein: CASSGRGHGYTF

D gene: TRBD2
V gene: TRBV24-1
J gene: TRBJ2-2
CDR3 length: 16
clone size: few
CDR3 DNA: TGTGCCACCAGTGATCAAGCGGGAGGCGTTCCCGGGGAGCTGTTTTTT
CDR3 protein: CATSDQAGGVPGELFF

D gene: TRBD2
V gene: TRBV6-9
J gene: TRBJ2-7
CDR3 length: 14
clone size: few
CDR3 DNA: TGTGCCAGCAGTTTCGGACTAGCGGAATACGAGCAGTACTTC
CDR3 protein: CASSFGLAEYEQYF

D gene: TRBD2
V gene: TRBV6-5
J gene: TRBJ2-5
CDR3 length: 16
clone size: many
CDR3 DNA: TGTGCCAGCAGTTACGGACTAGCGGGAGTAGCGGAGACCCAGTACTTC
CDR3 protein: CASSYGLAGVAETQYF

D gene: .
V gene: TRBV28
J gene: TRBJ2-5
CDR3 length: 17
clone size: many
CDR3 DNA: TGTGCCAGCAGTTTAGCCATCCTAACGCGGTACCAAGAGACCCAGTACTTC
CDR3 protein: CASSLAILTRYQETQYF

D gene: .
V gene: TRBV7-9
J gene: TRBJ2-1
CDR3 length: 12
clone size: .
CDR3 DNA: TGTGCCAGCAGCTTTAGTATCCGGAAGCAGTTCTTC
CDR3 protein: CASSFSIRKQFF

D gene: TRBD1
V gene: TRBV20-1
J gene: TRBJ1-1
CDR3 length: 13
clone size: few
CDR3 DNA: TGCAGTGTAACGACAGGGGTGAACACTGAAGCTTTCTTT
CDR3 protein: CSVTTGVNTEAFF

D gene: TRBD2
V gene: TRBV20-1
J gene: TRBJ2-7
CDR3 length: 16
clone size: many
CDR3 DNA: TGCAGTGCTAATCCCTTCGGACTAGCGGGAGTTTACGAGCAGTACTTC
CDR3 protein: CSANPFGLAGVYEQYF

D gene: .
V gene: TRBV29-1
J gene: TRBJ1-4
CDR3 length: 11
clone size: many
CDR3 DNA: TGCAGCGTTGTAGAGTATGAAAAACTGTTTTTT
CDR3 protein: CSVVEYEKLFF

D gene: .
V gene: TRBV6-1
J gene: TRBJ2-7
CDR3 length: 15
clone size: many
CDR3 DNA: TGTGCCAGCAGGGTTGGCGGTAGCGGCTCCTACGAGCAGTACTTC
CDR3 protein: CASRVGGSGSYEQYF

D gene: .
V gene: TRBV7-9
J gene: TRBJ2-7
CDR3 length: 14
clone size: few
CDR3 DNA: TGTGCCAGCAGCTCAGACGGGGCGGGTTACGAGCAGTACTTC
CDR3 protein: CASSSDGAGYEQYF

D gene: .
V gene: TRBV2
J gene: TRBJ1-5
CDR3 length: 15
clone size: many
CDR3 DNA: TGTGCCACCCGGGCCTCCTCGTATAGCAATCAGCCCCAGCATTTT
CDR3 protein: CATRASSYSNQPQHF

D gene: .
V gene: TRBV11-2
J gene: TRBJ2-7
CDR3 length: 15
clone size: many
CDR3 DNA: TGTGCCAGCAGCTTAGGTCCCACACTATCCTACGAGCAGTACTTC
CDR3 protein: CASSLGPTLSYEQYF

D gene: TRBD1
V gene: TRBV4-1
J gene: TRBJ1-1
CDR3 length: 16
clone size: few
CDR3 DNA: TGCGCCAGCAGCCAGGAGGACAGGGCCGTTCTGAATGAAGCTTTCTTT
CDR3 protein: CASSQEDRAVLNEAFF